A single TCR beta chain is shown here with its context. Its antigen is currently unknown. Assay used: immunoSEQ multiplex PCR; TCRdb lists only in-frame clones, some missing. The sample has 74,000 or so clones; roughly nine tenths are singletons. Recipients received nonmyeloablative bone marrow transplants from related graft donors, with transient mixed chimerism. This entry belongs to a study of Tregs in tolerant kidney transplant recipients. The CDR3 extends over 12 amino acids. V lost 7 bases and J lost 3, with 6 bases in between. The V gene's germline CDR1 is ENHRY and CDR2 SYGVKD. Points from the study as a whole: The most relevant donor-specific Treg TCRbeta repertoire apparently came from expansion with activated donor B cells. Tolerant patients' donor-specific Tregs expanded beyond overall Tregs, suggesting antigen-driven growth.

This chain connects TRBV10-3 to TRBJ2-2; no clear D gene. The material was CD4+ T cells from blood (PBMCs), obtained 24 months after the transplant. This receptor was taken from a human patient who received a combined kidney and bone marrow transplant. Some of the T cells might come from the graft donor. CDR3 DNA: TGTGCCATCAATCGAGACACCGGGGAGCTGTTTTTT. It codes for CAINRDTGELFF.